What follows are 25 T cell receptor beta chains derived from one specimen sequenced in a study of T cell changes during pregnancy in multiple sclerosis. Only in-frame clones appear in the TCRdb table, and some are missing; sequencing was by immunoSEQ multiplex PCR. This sample has about 100,000 clones, with approximately 92% found just once. The sample consisted of peripheral blood, taken after pregnancy. These receptors all stem from a female donor with multiple sclerosis, enrolled in a pregnancy study.

This clone was observed a single time. This chain's CDR3 is CASSPQRGLQDTQYF. In DNA form, the CDR3 reads TGTGCCAGCTCACCTCAGAGGGGGCTTCAAGATACGCAGTATTTT. The J gene is TRBJ2-3, the V gene TRBV18; 7 bases are shared with TRBD1. V lost 3 bases, J lost 5 bases, and 8 bases stayed unmatched. Germline V gene lookup returns CDR1 KGHSH and CDR2 LQKENI. This CDR3 is 15 amino acids long.

This clone has just a few counts. The chain employs TRBV30 and TRBJ1-6, with 10 bases matching TRBD1. The V and J ends lost 2 bases and 7 bases, in that order; junction bases with no gene match: 2. The CDR3 has 14 residues. Germline assignment: CDR1 GTSNPN and CDR2 SVGIG (reference sequence). DNA for the CDR3: TGTGCCTGGAGTTTGGGACAGGGGAATTCACCCCTCCACTTT. Residues: CAWSLGQGNSPLHF.

J is TRBJ1-1 and V is TRBV7-9; TRBD1 aligns across 7 bases. This CDR3 contains 14 residues. The junction had 5 bases not matched to a gene; V was cut back by 1 base and J by 6 bases. CDR1 is SEHNR and CDR2 is FQNEAQ in the germline V gene (reference sequence). The CDR3 protein is CASSLEVTGAEAFF. CDR3 nucleotide sequence: TGTGCCAGCAGCTTAGAGGTTACAGGGGCTGAAGCTTTCTTT. Based on the CDR3 plus reference TRBV7-9 and TRBJ1-1, the full variable domain is DTGVSQNPRHKITKRGQNVTFRCDPISEHNRLYWYRQTLGQGPEFLTYFQNEAQLEKSRLLSDRFSAERPKGSFSTLEIQRTEQGDSAMYLCASSLEVTGAEAFFGQGTRLTVV.

The chain is built from TRBV28 and TRBJ2-1; 8 nucleotides match TRBD1. This CDR3 comprises 13 residues. With 8 bases clipped from V and 8 bases from J, the junction kept 8 bases outside the gene matches. Germline V gene data show CDR1 as MDHEN and CDR2 as SYDVKM. The DNA of the CDR3 is TGTGCCAGCGACTCGACAGGGGCGGATGAGCAGTTCTTC. Its protein is CASDSTGADEQFF.

V gene TRBV4-2 combines with J gene TRBJ2-1, with a tentative D call TRBD2 (6 bases). The CDR3 covers 16 residues. The germline V gene has CDR1 LGHNA and CDR2 YNFKEQ. Between the trimmed V and J ends, which lost 5 bases and 4 bases, there was a span of 18 bases. CDR3 loop: CASSTRTTNVYNEQFF. CDR3 in DNA: TGTGCCAGCAGCACCCGGACTACCAACGTATACAATGAGCAGTTCTTC.

This chain connects TRBV11-2 to TRBJ1-2; D might be TRBD1 (5 bases). V was clipped by 1 base and J by 2 bases, with 8 bases between them. The CDR3 loop spans 14 amino acids. CDR1 and CDR2 (germline): SGHAT, FQNNGV. The CDR3 protein is CASSLGGTNYGYTF. The CDR3 DNA reads TGTGCCAGCAGCTTAGGGGGCACCAACTATGGCTACACCTTC.

This chain joins TRBV2 and TRBJ1-5, with TRBD1 as a possible D gene (5 bases). Germline V CDR1 and CDR2: SNHLY, FYNNEI. The CDR3 totals 18 residues. Trimming cost V 5 bases and J 4 bases, with 24 bases left between them. Written as DNA, the CDR3 is TGTGCCAGCAGTACAGAGAACGGGGGAGCAGGGCTGAATCAGCCCCAGCATTTT. Translation: CASSTENGGAGLNQPQHF.

This rearrangement joins TRBV2 to TRBJ1-1; the D gene is possibly TRBD1 (6 bases). Germline loops: CDR1 SNHLY, CDR2 FYNNEI. The length of the CDR3 is 14 residues. V was shortened by 4 bases and J by 5 bases, with 14 bases between the two germline ends. The CDR3 nucleotides are TGTGCCAGCAGTGCAGGCGGGGGCGAAACTGAAGCTTTCTTT. Translation: CASSAGGGETEAFF. Full variable domain (remainder filled in from reference TRBV2 and TRBJ1-1): EPEVTQTPSHQVTQMGQEVILRCVPISNHLYFYWYRQILGQKVEFLVSFYNNEISEKSEIFDDQFSVERPDGSNFTLKIRSTKLEDSAMYFCASSAGGGETEAFFGQGTRLTVV.

V usage is TRBV5-6 and J usage is TRBJ2-5, with D maybe TRBD1 (6 bases). Trimming took off 4 bases at V and 2 bases at J, with 12 bases between the two ends. This CDR3 is built from 14 residues. The V gene's germline CDR1 is SGHDT and CDR2 YYEEEE. The CDR3 DNA is TGTGCCAGCAGCCAGGGGATACGACAAGAGACCCAGTACTTC. Translating gives CASSQGIRQETQYF.

The CDR3 here is CATSRVLGTGSYEQYF. The CDR3 bases are TGTGCCACCAGCCGAGTCCTCGGGACAGGTAGCTACGAGCAGTACTTC. The V call is TRBV15, the J call TRBJ2-7; 8 positions agree with TRBD1. V shed 5 bases, J shed 3 bases, and the junction held 12 bases outside the gene matches. The CDR3 runs 16 residues. The V gene's germline CDR1 is LNHNV and CDR2 YYDKDF (reference sequence).

The J gene is TRBJ2-7, the V gene TRBV6-5; 12 nucleotides agree with TRBD2. The CDR3 loop spans 15 amino acids. Germline lookup yields CDR1 MNHEY and CDR2 SVGAGI. The J segment lost 0 bases and the V segment lost 4 bases, leaving 1 base of the junction unmatched. The CDR3 loop reads CASSSTSGSSYEQYF. CDR3 bases: TGTGCCAGCAGTTCGACTAGCGGGAGCTCCTACGAGCAGTACTTC.

A single count supports this clone. This chain links TRBV30 with TRBJ1-2; TRBD1 might be the D (5 bases). This CDR3 comprises 16 residues. The germline CDR1 and CDR2 sequences are GTSNPN and SVGIG (reference sequence). The ends were cut back, 0 bases at V and 4 bases at J, with 18 bases in the middle. This CDR3 is CAWSVFRTSHRYGYTF. CDR3 coding DNA: TGTGCCTGGAGTGTATTTAGGACATCACACCGCTATGGCTACACCTTC. The entire variable domain, with the rest obtained from reference TRBV30 and TRBJ1-2, is as follows: SQTIHQWPATLVQPVGSPLSLECTVEGTSNPNLYWYRQAAGRGLQLLFYSVGIGQISSEVPQNLSASRPQDRQFILSSKKLLLSDSGFYLCAWSVFRTSHRYGYTFGSGTRLTVV.

The chain is built from TRBV5-6 and TRBJ1-6; 7 bases match TRBD1. V trimming: 1 base; J trimming: 7 bases; junction bases outside the gene matches: 5. The CDR3 consists of 15 residues. The germline CDR1 and CDR2 sequences are SGHDT and YYEEEE. The CDR3: CASSLSGGGNSPLHF. The CDR3 region has the DNA TGTGCCAGCAGCTTGTCTGGAGGGGGCAATTCACCCCTCCACTTT.

V gene TRBV19 combines with J gene TRBJ1-5; D unclear. The germline CDR1 and CDR2 sequences are LNHDA and SQIVND (reference sequence). The CDR3 consists of 16 residues. Trimming removed 9 bases from V and 7 bases from J, with 25 bases in between. The DNA for the CDR3 is TGTGCCAGCAGATCCCCCGGAGAGGGTTTAAGACAGCCCCAGCATTTT. Amino acids: CASRSPGEGLRQPQHF.

This rearrangement joins TRBV7-3 to TRBJ2-2; D is possibly TRBD1 (5 bases). CDR1 is SGHTA, CDR2 FQGTGA, per germline. Trimming stripped 5 bases from V and 6 bases from J, with 10 bases between. This CDR3 contains 13 residues. The CDR3 nucleotides read TGTGCCAGCAGCCGAACAGGTCCCGGGGAGCTGTTTTTT. Translation: CASSRTGPGELFF.

This clone was observed a single time. The J gene is TRBJ1-6, the V gene TRBV5-1, with D perhaps TRBD1 (5 bases). Germline lookup yields CDR1 SGHRS and CDR2 YFSETQ. The V gene lost 0 bases and the J gene lost 10 bases, with 20 bases spanning the gap. This CDR3 has 17 residues. CDR3 sequence (DNA): TGCGCCAGCAGCTTGGTTGGAGGGGCGCGCCAAGGGTCACCCCTCCACTTT. Its translation: CASSLVGGARQGSPLHF. Based on the CDR3 plus reference TRBV5-1 and TRBJ1-6, the full variable domain is KAGVTQTPRYLIKTRGQQVTLSCSPISGHRSVSWYQQTPGQGLQFLFEYFSETQRNKGNFPGRFSGRQFSNSRSEMNVSTLELGDSALYLCASSLVGGARQGSPLHFGNGTRLTVT.

The chain combines TRBV7-3 with TRBJ2-1, with a tentative D call TRBD2 (6 bases). The CDR3 loop spans 13 amino acids. The germline CDR1 and CDR2 sequences are SGHTA and FQGTGA. V gave up 5 bases and J gave up 5 bases, with 10 bases separating them. CDR3 bases: TGTGCCAGCAGCGCGGGACTTAACAATGAGCAGTTCTTC. Its translation is CASSAGLNNEQFF.

This chain connects TRBV10-2 to TRBJ1-3, with 12 nucleotides matching TRBD1. The CDR3 is 16 residues long. V lost 8 bases, J lost 2 bases, and 7 bases stayed unmatched. The germline V gene has CDR1 WSHSY and CDR2 SAAADI. CDR3 sequence: CASAGQGAPTGNTIYF. The DNA for the CDR3 is TGCGCCAGCGCGGGACAGGGGGCCCCCACTGGAAACACCATATATTTT.

V usage is TRBV28 and J usage is TRBJ1-6, with unresolved D. The germline gives CDR1 MDHEN, CDR2 SYDVKM. Trimming removed 5 bases at V and 4 bases at J, with 9 bases between. CDR3 length: 14 amino acids. As DNA, the CDR3 is TGTGCCAGCAGTAGTCTAGGTTATAATTCACCCCTCCACTTT. Its translation: CASSSLGYNSPLHF.

This chain connects TRBV5-1 to TRBJ2-7, with D perhaps TRBD2 (8 bases). The germline CDR1 and CDR2 sequences are SGHRS and YFSETQ. This CDR3 has 15 amino acids. Trimming left V 0 bases short and J 5 bases short, with 15 bases between. Here the CDR3 DNA reads TGCGCCAGCAGCTTGGCGGGAGGGGGCAGAAACGAGCAGTACTTC. It yields the protein CASSLAGGGRNEQYF.

This clone was seen a handful of times. The chain joins TRBV14 to TRBJ1-1; D unresolved. This CDR3 is 15 amino acids long. V was pared by 1 base and J by 3 bases, with 12 bases between. Germline values: CDR1 SGHDN, CDR2 FVKESK. CDR3 bases: TGTGCCAGCAGCCAAGTCCCCTCTACCTACACTGAAGCTTTCTTT. Amino acids: CASSQVPSTYTEAFF.

V is TRBV27 and J is TRBJ2-1, with 9 bases that match TRBD2. The junction had 5 bases not matched to a gene; V was cut back by 5 bases and J by 9 bases. From germline, CDR1 is MNHEY and CDR2 SMNVEV (reference sequence). There are 13 residues in the CDR3. CDR3 in amino acids: CASSLAGFGEQFF. CDR3 bases: TGTGCCAGCAGTCTAGCGGGGTTTGGTGAGCAGTTCTTC.

The V call is TRBV29-1, the J call TRBJ1-2, with D tentatively TRBD1 (6 bases). V was clipped by 5 bases and J by 5 bases, with 18 bases between them. Germline V gene data show CDR1 as SQVTM and CDR2 as ANQGSEA. This CDR3 spans 14 amino acids. CDR3 sequence: CSVFSGHPHYGYTF. The CDR3 nucleotides are TGCAGCGTTTTTTCGGGACATCCCCATTATGGCTACACCTTC. Full variable domain (remainder filled in from reference TRBV29-1 and TRBJ1-2): SAVISQKPSRDICQRGTSLTIQCQVDSQVTMMFWYRQQPGQSLTLIATANQGSEATYESGFVIDKFPISRPNLTFSTLTVSNMSPEDSSIYLCSVFSGHPHYGYTFGSGTRLTVV.

The CDR3 protein is CASTNPDRVGDTIYF. CDR3 DNA sequence: TGTGCCAGCACTAACCCGGACAGGGTGGGAGACACCATATATTTT. The chain employs TRBV2 and TRBJ1-3, with 8 bases lining up with TRBD1. Germline V gene data show CDR1 as SNHLY and CDR2 as FYNNEI. The CDR3 extends over 15 amino acids. V lost 7 bases and J lost 8; bases outside the gene matches: 13. Looking up the rest from reference TRBV2 and TRBJ1-3 gives the full variable domain: EPEVTQTPSHQVTQMGQEVILRCVPISNHLYFYWYRQILGQKVEFLVSFYNNEISEKSEIFDDQFSVERPDGSNFTLKIRSTKLEDSAMYFCASTNPDRVGDTIYFGEGSWLTVV.

The genes are TRBV19 and TRBJ2-7, with 7 bases lining up with TRBD1. The CDR3 sequence is 16 residues long. Germline trimming cut 4 bases from V and 5 bases from J; bases unmatched to any gene: 14. Germline values: CDR1 LNHDA, CDR2 SQIVND (reference sequence). CDR3 sequence (DNA): TGTGCCAGTAGTACCCGATTCTCAGGGGGTAGGGACGAGCAGTACTTC. This sequence encodes CASSTRFSGGRDEQYF. Full variable domain (rest looked up from reference TRBV19 and TRBJ2-7): DGGITQSPKYLFRKEGQNVTLSCEQNLNHDAMYWYRQDPGQGLRLIYYSQIVNDFQKGDIAEGYSVSREKKESFPLTVTSAQKNPTAFYLCASSTRFSGGRDEQYFGPGTRLTVT.